The 30 T cell receptor beta chains listed next were all sequenced from one sample in a study of CXCR3-negative and CXCR3-positive naive CD8 T cells (dated by TCRdb to about 2019). Sequenced using a NextSeq 550. The Human TCR Profiling Kit (MiLaboratory) was used to make UMI-labeled 5' RACE TRB cDNA libraries. Each CDR3 protein sequence appears as one entry after TCRdb reprocessed the reads, and no DNA is included. The sample table records approximately 53,000 distinct CDR3 sequences. Together, the top ten hold around 24% of the sample. Sequences were obtained from memory CD8+ T cells from blood. The intended sense of this specimen's cell subset or site label: conventional CD8+ memory T cells (TMEM), sorted as controls. Receptor source: a human donor in good health. Some clones in this sample may be carry-over from other donors' samples.

V gene TRBV6-2 or TRBV6-3 combines with J gene TRBJ2-2. In germline, CDR1 is MNHEY, CDR2 SVGEGT. The CDR3 is 11 residues long. The CDR3 loop reads CASRTTGELFF.

The chain combines TRBV29-1 with TRBJ2-1; TCRdb selects TRBD1, and the lack of DNA leaves this call unchecked. Germline loops: CDR1 SQVTM, CDR2 ANQGSEA. This CDR3 has 13 amino acids. CDR3 amino acids: CSVERPGVNEQFF.

The chain has TRBV5-1 and TRBJ1-1; checking the TCRdb D call of TRBD1 is not possible without DNA. The CDR3 has 14 amino acids. CDR1 SGHRS and CDR2 YFSETQ come from the germline V gene. CDR3 protein: CASSQTGGAAEAFF.

This chain joins TRBV12-3 or TRBV12-4 and TRBJ1-4. This CDR3 contains 19 residues. This CDR3 reads CASRGRGTRTKTFNEKLFF.

The chain carries TRBV6-6 and TRBJ2-7. The germline gives CDR1 MNHNY, CDR2 SVGAGI (reference sequence). This CDR3 region has 12 residues. The CDR3 region is CASGQGLYEQYF.

V and J are TRBV11-2 and TRBJ2-1; TCRdb reports TRBD2, a call that lacks DNA to check it against. The CDR3 is 19 amino acids. Germline CDR1 is SGHAT and CDR2 is FQNNGV. This CDR3 is CASSLAVGGINPSYNEQFF.

The V call is TRBV10-3, the J call TRBJ2-1. The CDR3 covers 11 residues. Germline V CDR1 and CDR2: ENHRY, SYGVKD. The CDR3 reads CAISESWEQFF.

CDR3: CASSSGLAGGPDTDTQYF. The chain carries TRBV6-2 or TRBV6-3 and TRBJ2-3; no DNA is available, so the TRBD2 call from TCRdb remains unchecked. This CDR3 spans 18 amino acids. Germline V CDR1 and CDR2: MNHEY, SVGEGT.

V gene TRBV28 combines with J gene TRBJ2-1; checking the TCRdb D call of TRBD2 is not possible without DNA. The CDR3 sequence is 15 residues long. Germline V gene sequence: CDR1 MDHEN, CDR2 SYDVKM. The CDR3: CASSLVTGRANEQFF. The full variable domain, its missing parts supplied by reference TRBV28 and TRBJ2-1, is DVKVTQSSRYLVKRTGEKVFLECVQDMDHENMFWYRQDPGLGLRLIYFSYDVKMKEKGDIPEGYSVSREKKERFSLILESASTNQTSMYLCASSLVTGRANEQFFGPGTRLTVL.

The chain employs TRBV9 and TRBJ2-3; TCRdb calls TRBD1, which cannot be checked without DNA. The CDR3 covers 13 residues. CDR1 is SGDLS and CDR2 is YYNGEE in the germline V gene. CDR3 sequence reads: CASSTGGTDTQYF.

This CDR3 is CASSQYDSPEQFF. The rearrangement joins TRBV4-1 to TRBJ2-1; TCRdb outputs TRBD1, but without DNA this stays unchecked. Per germline, CDR1 MGHRA and CDR2 YSYEKL. The CDR3 consists of 13 residues.

V and J are TRBV12-3 or TRBV12-4 and TRBJ1-3. This CDR3 has 14 residues. CDR3 in amino acids: CASSFRASGNTIYF.

The chain has TRBV29-1 and TRBJ2-5; no DNA is available, so the TRBD2 call from TCRdb remains unchecked. CDR3 length equals 20 residues. Germline V gene sequence: CDR1 SQVTM, CDR2 ANQGSEA. The CDR3 here is CSVESGGTSGRREPQETQYF.

The chain has TRBV29-1 and TRBJ2-4; the TRBD1 assignment by TCRdb is unverifiable without DNA. This CDR3 contains 12 residues. CDR1 and CDR2 from the germline V gene are SQVTM and ANQGSEA. The CDR3 here is CSVRDSKNIQYF.

The CDR3: CASSLSGFGDTQYF. The chain carries TRBV27 and TRBJ2-3. Germline CDR1 is MNHEY and CDR2 is SMNVEV (reference sequence). The length of the CDR3 is 14 residues.

V usage is TRBV5-1 and J usage is TRBJ2-7. Germline V gives CDR1 SGHRS, CDR2 YFSETQ. The CDR3 spans 17 residues. CDR3 amino acids: CASSLAEQLRGSYEQYF.

This sequence joins TRBV29-1 and TRBJ2-5; TCRdb picks TRBD1, but there is no DNA to check that call. CDR1 SQVTM and CDR2 ANQGSEA come from the germline V gene. This CDR3 is built from 11 residues. The CDR3 loop is CSVSGVETQYF. The whole variable domain, filled in from reference TRBV29-1 and TRBJ2-5, reads SAVISQKPSRDICQRGTSLTIQCQVDSQVTMMFWYRQQPGQSLTLIATANQGSEATYESGFVIDKFPISRPNLTFSTLTVSNMSPEDSSIYLCSVSGVETQYFGPGTRLLVL.

This chain connects TRBV21-1 to TRBJ2-7; lacking DNA, the TRBD1 call made by TCRdb goes unchecked. TRBV21-1 is a documented pseudogene. This CDR3 region has 16 residues. The CDR3 here is CASSKVDRGQAYEQYF.

This chain connects TRBV15 to TRBJ2-4; there is no DNA to check the TCRdb D call of TRBD2. CDR1 is LNHNV and CDR2 is YYDKDF in the germline V gene (reference sequence). CDR3 length equals 16 residues. The CDR3 here is CATSTTSGRAKNIQYF.

The chain is built from TRBV4-1 and TRBJ2-7; TCRdb names TRBD1, which stays unverified in the absence of DNA. The CDR3 extends over 15 amino acids. Per the germline V gene, CDR1 is MGHRA and CDR2 is YSYEKL. The CDR3 spells CASSQENRDAYEQYF.

The chain couples TRBV2 to TRBJ1-2; the TCRdb call, TRBD1, lacks DNA for checking. The germline V gene encodes CDR1 SNHLY and CDR2 FYNNEI. This CDR3 has 13 residues. The CDR3: CASGDSTNYGYTF.

The CDR3 loop is CSARTRGTSGAREQYF. The chain is built from TRBV20-1 and TRBJ2-7; TCRdb's assignment of TRBD2 cannot be checked, as there is no DNA. The length of the CDR3 is 16 residues. CDR1 is DFQATT and CDR2 is SNEGSKA in the germline V gene (reference sequence).

V is TRBV15 and J is TRBJ2-3. This CDR3 comprises 15 residues. Germline assignment: CDR1 LNHNV and CDR2 YYDKDF (reference sequence). The CDR3 sequence is CATSRELKEIDTQYF.

CDR3 residues: CASSLFQSYEQYF. The rearrangement uses TRBV5-6 and TRBJ2-7. Germline V gene data show CDR1 as SGHDT and CDR2 as YYEEEE. The CDR3 loop spans 13 amino acids.

The genes are TRBV29-1 and TRBJ2-1; no DNA is available, so the TRBD2 call from TCRdb remains unchecked. The CDR3 sequence is 12 residues long. Germline CDR1 SQVTM, CDR2 ANQGSEA. CDR3 amino acids: CSVGGPYNEQFF.

This chain uses TRBV5-1 with TRBJ2-3; the D call of TRBD1 rests on TCRdb alone, since no DNA is present to check it. Looked up from germline, CDR1 is SGHRS and CDR2 is YFSETQ. The CDR3 length is 16 residues. The CDR3 protein is CACSPTGDRVTDTQYF.

V gene TRBV29-1 combines with J gene TRBJ2-1; as DNA is missing, the TRBD2 call by TCRdb cannot be tested. This CDR3 region has 14 residues. Germline lookup yields CDR1 SQVTM and CDR2 ANQGSEA. This chain's CDR3 is CSAERGADYNEQFF.

V usage is TRBV5-1 and J usage is TRBJ1-2. The CDR3 sequence is 18 residues long. Germline V CDR1 and CDR2: SGHRS, YFSETQ. The CDR3 spells CASSSLGEEGPYNYGYTF.

This chain uses TRBV27 with TRBJ1-2. Germline V gene lookup returns CDR1 MNHEY and CDR2 SMNVEV (reference sequence). The CDR3 totals 15 residues. The CDR3 here is CARYSGISKSYGYTF.

The chain uses TRBV4-2 and TRBJ2-1. The germline V gene encodes CDR1 LGHNA and CDR2 YNFKEQ. The CDR3 is made up of 15 amino acids. The CDR3 protein is CASSRTVTSYNEQFF.